This paragraph covers one T cell receptor (beta chain) sequence. The authors' processing: The authors estimated nucleated cell counts from reference gene primer amplification. The repertoire was sequenced with immunoSEQ multiplex PCR; TCRdb's copy has only in-frame clones and lacks some. That table supplies the V and J calls and clone size; D and trimming were determined from the DNA. The sample yields 200,000 to 250,000 clones, roughly 80% seen once. This record belongs to a study of blood T cell repertoires in COVID-19. Study information: Samples of COVID-19 (acute and convalescent) were obtained from the United States, Italy and Spain. PBMCs, B-cell-depleted T cells, or T cells provided the cDNA or gDNA that made up the material.

CDR3 length equals 15 residues. Germline CDR1 and CDR2: SGHAT and FQNNGV. Trimming took 1 base from V and 2 from J, leaving 9 bases between them. Input material: peripheral blood. The rearrangement joins TRBV11-2 to TRBJ1-5, with D uncertain. The clonotype originates from a woman of 80 years or more with acute or convalescent COVID-19. CDR3 bases: TGTGCCAGCAGCTTAGTGGCGGGAGGCAATCAGCCCCAGCATTTT. Protein product: CASSLVAGGNQPQHF.